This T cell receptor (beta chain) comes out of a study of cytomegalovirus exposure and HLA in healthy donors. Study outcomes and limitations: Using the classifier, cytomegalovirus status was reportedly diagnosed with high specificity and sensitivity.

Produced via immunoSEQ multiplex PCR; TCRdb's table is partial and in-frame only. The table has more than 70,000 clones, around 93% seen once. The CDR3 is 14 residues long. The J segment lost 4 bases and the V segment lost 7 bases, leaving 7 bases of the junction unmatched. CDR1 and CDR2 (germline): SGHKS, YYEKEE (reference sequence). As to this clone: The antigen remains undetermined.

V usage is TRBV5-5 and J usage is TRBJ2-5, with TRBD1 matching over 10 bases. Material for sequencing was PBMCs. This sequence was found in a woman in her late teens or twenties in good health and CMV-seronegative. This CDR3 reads CASGQGVIRETQYF. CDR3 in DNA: TGTGCCAGCGGACAGGGGGTAATTCGAGAGACCCAGTACTTC.